These T cell receptor beta chains were read from a single sample in a study of blood T cells in healthy people across ages. One entry per CDR3 protein results from TCRdb running MiXCR on the 5' RACE reads. The profile covers 1,800,000 or so distinct CDR3 sequences, with about 39% appearing a single time and under 25% taken by the ten largest. Source material: blood. The receptors here all came from a human donor in good health. Both conserved end residues are part of each CDR3. A D gene is named only where the DNA matches it firmly. Clone size is not always given. Where it is, it says once, few, many or a class for expanded clones.

>TRBV20-1|few|-|TRBJ1-2
TGCAGTGTTAAAAGGGGGGCGTTGGGGGATGGCTACACCTTC
CSVKRGALGDGYTF
>TRBV10-3|once|TRBD2|TRBJ2-1
TGTGCCATCAGTGTTCTTGCGGGGGGGGAGGATGAGCAGTTCTTC
CAISVLAGGEDEQFF
>TRBV7-2|-|TRBD1|TRBJ2-7
TGTGCCAGCAGCCCAGAGGGACAGCTCCCTCAGGAGCAGTACTTC
CASSPEGQLPQEQYF
>TRBV6-5|-|-|TRBJ1-1
TGTGCCAGCAGTTACGGTTCAGCCTCGAACACTGAAGCTTTCTTT
CASSYGSASNTEAFF
>TRBV7-9|-|TRBD1|TRBJ1-2
TGTGCCAGCGCCTCCGGGACAGTTAATGGCTACACCTTC
CASASGTVNGYTF
>TRBV29-1|-|TRBD1|TRBJ2-7
TGCAGCGTTGAGGACGCGCTGGGACAGACGACCTACGAGCAGGACTTC
CSVEDALGQTTYEQDF
>TRBV10-3|-|-|TRBJ2-5
TGTGCCATCAGCCGGGACGGGGAAGAGACCCAGTACTTC
CAISRDGEETQYF
>TRBV6-2/TRBV6-3|-|-|TRBJ2-1
TGTGCCAGCACACCTAGGACCCATAACGACAATGAGCAGTTCTTC
CASTPRTHNDNEQFF
>TRBV7-8|-|-|TRBJ2-7
TGTGCCAGCAGCTTAGTCGGTTCGGAGTTCCCCGGGGGGCAGTACTTC
CASSLVGSEFPGGQYF
>TRBV7-2|once|-|TRBJ1-5
TGTGCCAGCAGACCATCGTTAACCAGCAATCAGCCCCAGCATTTT
CASRPSLTSNQPQHF
>TRBV5-1|few|-|TRBJ2-1
TGCGCCAGCAGCCCCTCAAGCGATCATGAGCAGTTCTTC
CASSPSSDHEQFF
>TRBV20-1|-|TRBD2|TRBJ2-1
TGCAGTGCTAGAGGCCGCGGGGGGAGAGGGGAGCAGTTCTTC
CSARGRGGRGEQFF
>TRBV4-2|many|TRBD2|TRBJ2-7
TGTGCCAGCAGCCAACGGGGGGGAGATGACTACGAGCAGTACTTC
CASSQRGGDDYEQYF
>TRBV4-3|-|TRBD1|TRBJ1-2
TGCGCCAGCAGCCAAGTTGGAGGGGGCCTCTATGGCTACACATTC
CASSQVGGGLYGYTF
>TRBV7-2|-|TRBD1|TRBJ1-4
TGTGCCAGCAGCCAGACAGGGGAATATGAAAAACTGTTTTTT
CASSQTGEYEKLFF
>TRBV30|-|TRBD2|TRBJ2-2
TGTGCCTGGAATCCGGGACTAGGGGACACCGGGGAGCTGTTTTTT
CAWNPGLGDTGELFF
>TRBV28|few|TRBD1|TRBJ1-2
TGTGCCAGCAAACACCGGGACAGAAACTATGGCTACACCTTC
CASKHRDRNYGYTF
>TRBV12-3/TRBV12-4|few|TRBD1|TRBJ2-7
TGTGCCAGCAGGGGGACAGGGGATTCCTACGAGCAGTACTTC
CASRGTGDSYEQYF
>TRBV6-6|few|-|TRBJ1-6
TGTGCCAGCGAGAACCGGGCCGCACTTTCACCCCTCCACTTT
CASENRAALSPLHF
>TRBV12-3/TRBV12-4|few|-|TRBJ2-1
TGTGCCAGCACCTCAACAGGGCTTGAGCAGTTCTTC
CASTSTGLEQFF
>TRBV15|-|TRBD2|TRBJ2-7
TGTGCCACCAGCAGAGGGGGGAGCGGGGGGCAATACGAGCAGTACTTC
CATSRGGSGGQYEQYF
>TRBV7-8|-|-|TRBJ2-7
TGTGCCAGCAGCTTAAGGGACTCCAACCCCTTCTACGAGCAGTACTTC
CASSLRDSNPFYEQYF
>TRBV7-9|few|TRBD1|TRBJ1-2
TGTGCCAGCAGCCATACAGGGGTAGACTATGGCTACACCTTC
CASSHTGVDYGYTF
>TRBV28|-|TRBD1|TRBJ1-6
TGTGCCAGCAGTTTATCAGGGGGACCATCCTATAATTCACCCCTCCACTTT
CASSLSGGPSYNSPLHF
>TRBV18|-|TRBD2|TRBJ2-7
TGTGCCAGCTCCCCGACGGGGGAGGGCTCCTACGAGCAGTACTTC
CASSPTGEGSYEQYF
>TRBV6-6|few|-|TRBJ2-5
TGTGCCGGCAGTCCGAGACTCGACCACTCACTCCAAGAGACCCAGTACTTC
CAGSPRLDHSLQETQYF
>TRBV12-3/TRBV12-4|-|TRBD1|TRBJ2-1
TGTGCCAGCAGAACCACCGGGACAGGAATCTACAATGAGCAGTTCTTC
CASRTTGTGIYNEQFF
>TRBV4-3|-|-|TRBJ2-5
TGCGCCAGCAGCCACAGGGTCCAAGAGACCCAGTACTTC
CASSHRVQETQYF
>TRBV2|-|-|TRBJ1-2
TGTGCCAGCAGTGATTGGGCAGACTCTGGGACTTATGGCTACACCTTC
CASSDWADSGTYGYTF
>TRBV27|-|TRBD1|TRBJ1-4
TGTGCCAGCAGTTCTACAGGGGAAGCGGATGAAAAACTGTTTTTT
CASSSTGEADEKLFF
>TRBV5-1|few|-|TRBJ2-5
TGCGCCAGCAGCTTGGAATCAGGAGGGGGCCAAGAGACCCAGTACTTC
CASSLESGGGQETQYF
>TRBV9|few|-|TRBJ2-7
TGTGCCAGCAGCGTAGATTCCCAGGGGAACCACGAGCAGTACTTC
CASSVDSQGNHEQYF
>TRBV29-1|-|-|TRBJ2-3
TGCAGCGCCCTGAGTAGTGGAGATACGCAGTATTTT
CSALSSGDTQYF